Given below is one T cell receptor (beta chain) in context. Researchers report immunoSEQ v3.0 was run at survey level. The table came from immunoSEQ multiplex PCR; TCRdb's copy has only in-frame clones and leaves some out. The sample comprises approximately 12,000 clones, roughly 91% of which are singletons, and roughly a fifth rests with the top ten. The data were obtained in a study of long-term antiretroviral therapy in people with HIV. This CDR3 is 15 amino acids long. The germline V gene encodes CDR1 SGHVS and CDR2 FQNEAQ. V was cut by 3 bases and J by 4 bases, with 13 bases left in between. The source is a woman in her thirties or forties with HIV. The genes are TRBV7-8 and TRBJ1-5, with a weak D call TRBD1 (5 bases). The specimen was unsorted PBMCs, collected 0.2 years before starting antiretroviral therapy. The CDR3 is CASSLSGGVNQPQHF. The CDR3, as DNA: TGTGCCAGCAGCTTGAGTGGGGGGGTTAATCAGCCCCAGCATTTT.